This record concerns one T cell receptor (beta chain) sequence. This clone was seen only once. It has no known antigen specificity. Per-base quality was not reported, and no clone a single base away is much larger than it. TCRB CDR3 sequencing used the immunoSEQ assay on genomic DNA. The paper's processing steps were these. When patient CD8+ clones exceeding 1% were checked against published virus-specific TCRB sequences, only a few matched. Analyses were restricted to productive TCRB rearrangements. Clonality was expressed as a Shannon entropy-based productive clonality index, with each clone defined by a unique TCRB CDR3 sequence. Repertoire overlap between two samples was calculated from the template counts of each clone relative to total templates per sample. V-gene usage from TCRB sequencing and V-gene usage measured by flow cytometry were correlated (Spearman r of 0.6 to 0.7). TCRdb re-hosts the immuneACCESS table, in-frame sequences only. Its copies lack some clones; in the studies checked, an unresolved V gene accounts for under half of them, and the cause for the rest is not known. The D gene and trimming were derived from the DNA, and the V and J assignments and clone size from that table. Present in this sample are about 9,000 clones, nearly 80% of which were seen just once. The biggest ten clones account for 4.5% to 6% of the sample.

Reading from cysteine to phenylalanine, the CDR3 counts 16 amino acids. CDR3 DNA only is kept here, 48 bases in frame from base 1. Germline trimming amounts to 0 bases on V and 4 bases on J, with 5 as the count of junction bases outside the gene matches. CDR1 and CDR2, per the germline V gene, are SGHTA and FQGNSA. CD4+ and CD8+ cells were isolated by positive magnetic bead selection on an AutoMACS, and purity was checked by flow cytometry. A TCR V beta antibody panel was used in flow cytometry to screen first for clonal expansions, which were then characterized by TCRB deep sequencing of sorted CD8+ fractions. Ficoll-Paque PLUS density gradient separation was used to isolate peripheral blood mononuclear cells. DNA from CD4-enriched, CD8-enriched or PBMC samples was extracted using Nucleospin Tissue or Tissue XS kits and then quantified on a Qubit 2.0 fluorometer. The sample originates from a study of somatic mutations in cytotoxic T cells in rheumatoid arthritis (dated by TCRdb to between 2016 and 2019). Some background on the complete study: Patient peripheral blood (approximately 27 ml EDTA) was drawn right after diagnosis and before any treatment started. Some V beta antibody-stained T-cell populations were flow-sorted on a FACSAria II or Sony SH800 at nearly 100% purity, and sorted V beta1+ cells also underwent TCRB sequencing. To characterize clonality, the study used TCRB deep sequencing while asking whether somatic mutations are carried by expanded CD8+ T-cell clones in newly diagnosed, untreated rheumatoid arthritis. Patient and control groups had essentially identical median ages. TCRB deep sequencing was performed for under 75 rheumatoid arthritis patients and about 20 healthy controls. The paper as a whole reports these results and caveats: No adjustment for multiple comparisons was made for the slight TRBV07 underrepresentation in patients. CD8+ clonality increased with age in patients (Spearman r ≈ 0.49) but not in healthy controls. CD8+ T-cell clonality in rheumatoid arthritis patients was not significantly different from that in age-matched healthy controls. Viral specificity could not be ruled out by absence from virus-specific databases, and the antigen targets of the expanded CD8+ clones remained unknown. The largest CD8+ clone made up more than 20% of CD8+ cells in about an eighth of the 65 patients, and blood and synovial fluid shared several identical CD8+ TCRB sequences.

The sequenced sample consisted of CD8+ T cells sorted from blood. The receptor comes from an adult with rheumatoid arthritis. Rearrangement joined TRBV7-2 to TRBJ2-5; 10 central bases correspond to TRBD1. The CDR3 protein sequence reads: CASSLAPRTGGETQYF. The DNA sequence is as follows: TGTGCCAGCAGCTTAGCTCCCCGGACAGGGGGAGAGACCCAGTACTTC.